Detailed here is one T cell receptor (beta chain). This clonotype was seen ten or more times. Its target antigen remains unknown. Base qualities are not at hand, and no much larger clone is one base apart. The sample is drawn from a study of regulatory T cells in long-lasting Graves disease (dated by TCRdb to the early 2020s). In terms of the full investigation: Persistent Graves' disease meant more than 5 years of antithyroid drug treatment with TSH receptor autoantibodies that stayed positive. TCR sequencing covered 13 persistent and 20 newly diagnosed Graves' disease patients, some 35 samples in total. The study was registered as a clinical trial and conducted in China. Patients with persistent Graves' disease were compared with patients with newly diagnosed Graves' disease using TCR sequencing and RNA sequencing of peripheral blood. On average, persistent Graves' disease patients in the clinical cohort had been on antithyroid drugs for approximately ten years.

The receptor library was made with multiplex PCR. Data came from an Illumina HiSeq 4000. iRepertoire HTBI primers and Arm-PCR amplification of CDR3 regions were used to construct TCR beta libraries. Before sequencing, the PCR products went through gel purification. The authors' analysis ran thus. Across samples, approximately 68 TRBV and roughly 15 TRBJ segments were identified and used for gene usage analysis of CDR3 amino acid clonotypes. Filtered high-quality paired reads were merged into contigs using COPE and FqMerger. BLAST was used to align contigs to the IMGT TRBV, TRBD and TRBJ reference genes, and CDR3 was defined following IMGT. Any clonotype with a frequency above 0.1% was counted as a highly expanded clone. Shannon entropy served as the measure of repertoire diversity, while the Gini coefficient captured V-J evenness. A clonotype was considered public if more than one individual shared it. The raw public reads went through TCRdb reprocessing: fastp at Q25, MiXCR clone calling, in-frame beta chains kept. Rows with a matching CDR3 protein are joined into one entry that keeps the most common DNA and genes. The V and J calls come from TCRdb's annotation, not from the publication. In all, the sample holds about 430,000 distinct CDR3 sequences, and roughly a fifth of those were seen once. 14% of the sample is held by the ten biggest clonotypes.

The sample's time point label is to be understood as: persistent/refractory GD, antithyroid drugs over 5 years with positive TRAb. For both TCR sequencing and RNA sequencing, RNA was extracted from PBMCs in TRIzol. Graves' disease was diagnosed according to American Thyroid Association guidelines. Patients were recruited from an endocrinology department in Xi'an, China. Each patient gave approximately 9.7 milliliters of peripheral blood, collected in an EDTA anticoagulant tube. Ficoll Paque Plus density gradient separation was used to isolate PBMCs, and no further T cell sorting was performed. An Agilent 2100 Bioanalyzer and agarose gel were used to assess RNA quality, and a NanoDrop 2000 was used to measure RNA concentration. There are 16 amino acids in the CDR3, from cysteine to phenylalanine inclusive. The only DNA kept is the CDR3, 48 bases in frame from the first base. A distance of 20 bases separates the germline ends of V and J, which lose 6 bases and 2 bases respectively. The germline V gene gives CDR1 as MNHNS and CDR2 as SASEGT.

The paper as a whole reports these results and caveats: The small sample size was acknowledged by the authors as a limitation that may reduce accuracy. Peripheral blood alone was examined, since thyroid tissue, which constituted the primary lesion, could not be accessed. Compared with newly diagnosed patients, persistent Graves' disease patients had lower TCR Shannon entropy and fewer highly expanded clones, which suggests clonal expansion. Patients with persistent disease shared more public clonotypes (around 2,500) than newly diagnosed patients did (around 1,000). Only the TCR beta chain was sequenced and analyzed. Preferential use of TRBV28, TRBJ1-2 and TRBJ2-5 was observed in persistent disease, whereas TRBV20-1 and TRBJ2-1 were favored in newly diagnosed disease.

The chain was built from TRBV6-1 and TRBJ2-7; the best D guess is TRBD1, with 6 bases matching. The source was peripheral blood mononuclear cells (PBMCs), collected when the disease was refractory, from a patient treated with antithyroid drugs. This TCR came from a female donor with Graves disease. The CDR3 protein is CASSTRQVLKPYEQYF. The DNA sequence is TGTGCCAGCAGCACACGACAGGTCCTAAAACCCTACGAGCAGTACTTC.